This TCR beta chain appears in the sequencing data of a study of T cell responses to AZD1222 COVID-19 vaccine. About the research overall: Second-dose timings of about 4 or about 12 weeks were pooled. General observations from the study: CD4 TCRs associated with vaccination spanned spike, dominating at 160-218 and 743-854.

About this clone: What it recognizes is unknown.

Repertoires were generated with immunoSEQ multiplex PCR, while TCRdb's copy carries only in-frame clones and drops some. The sample lists 100,000 to 150,000 clones; approximately 88% were seen once. The source material was peripheral blood, sampled on day 0 of AZD1222 vaccination. The sequence was collected from an adult in good health.

This CDR3 is CASITARREEAFF. The CDR3 nucleotides are TGTGCCAGCATAACGGCTAGGCGGGAAGAAGCTTTCTTT. The chain joins TRBV7-9 to TRBJ1-1; D is uncertain. V was pared by 7 bases and J by 8 bases, with 17 bases between. Looked up from germline, CDR1 is SEHNR and CDR2 is FQNEAQ (reference sequence). This CDR3 spans 13 amino acids.